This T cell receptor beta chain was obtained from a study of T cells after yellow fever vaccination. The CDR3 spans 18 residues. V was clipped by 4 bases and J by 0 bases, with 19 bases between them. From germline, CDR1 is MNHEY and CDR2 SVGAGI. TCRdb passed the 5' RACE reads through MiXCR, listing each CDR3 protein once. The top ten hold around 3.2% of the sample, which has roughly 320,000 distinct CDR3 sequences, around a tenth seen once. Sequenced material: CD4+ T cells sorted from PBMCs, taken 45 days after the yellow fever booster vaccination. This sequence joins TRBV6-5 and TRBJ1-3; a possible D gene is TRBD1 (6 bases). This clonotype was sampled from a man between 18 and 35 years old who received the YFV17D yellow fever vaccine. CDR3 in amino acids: CASSSLPGAEVSGNTIYF. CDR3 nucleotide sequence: TGTGCCAGCAGTTCTTTACCGGGGGCAGAGGTCTCTGGAAACACCATATATTTT.